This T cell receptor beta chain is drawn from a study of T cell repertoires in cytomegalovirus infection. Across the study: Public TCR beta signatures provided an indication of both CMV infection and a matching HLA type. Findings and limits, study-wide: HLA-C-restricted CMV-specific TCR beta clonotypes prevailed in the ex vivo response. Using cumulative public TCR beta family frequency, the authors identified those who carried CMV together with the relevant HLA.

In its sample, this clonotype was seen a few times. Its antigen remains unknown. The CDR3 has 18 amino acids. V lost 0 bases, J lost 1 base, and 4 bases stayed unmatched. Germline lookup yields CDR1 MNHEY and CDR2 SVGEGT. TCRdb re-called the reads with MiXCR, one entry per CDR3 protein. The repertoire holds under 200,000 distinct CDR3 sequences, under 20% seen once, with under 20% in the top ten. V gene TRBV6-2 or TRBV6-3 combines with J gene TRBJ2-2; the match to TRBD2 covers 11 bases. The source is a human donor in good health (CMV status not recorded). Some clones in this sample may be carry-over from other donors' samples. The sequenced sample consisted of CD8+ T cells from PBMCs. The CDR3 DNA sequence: TGTGCCAGCAGTTACTCGTCTAGCGGGGGGCTGAACACCGGGGAGCTGTTTTTT. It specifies CASSYSSSGGLNTGELFF.